This T cell receptor beta chain stems from a study of blood T cell repertoires in COVID-19. Sequencing used immunoSEQ multiplex PCR; TCRdb keeps in-frame clones, though not all of them. The sample consists of over 250,000 clones, about 89% of them appearing once. The receptor's source is a middle-aged man who had recovered from COVID-19. The sample consisted of peripheral blood.

The CDR3 loop reads CASSPDRQANYGYTF. CDR3 bases: TGCGCCAGCAGCCCAGACAGGCAAGCTAACTATGGCTACACCTTC. This chain connects TRBV5-1 to TRBJ1-2, with TRBD1 as a possible D gene (6 bases). This CDR3 is built from 15 residues. The V and J ends lost 4 bases and 0 bases respectively, with 13 bases between them. The germline V gene has CDR1 SGHRS and CDR2 YFSETQ. The full variable domain, in which reference TRBV5-1 and TRBJ1-2 provide the parts outside the CDR3, is KAGVTQTPRYLIKTRGQQVTLSCSPISGHRSVSWYQQTPGQGLQFLFEYFSETQRNKGNFPGRFSGRQFSNSRSEMNVSTLELGDSALYLCASSPDRQANYGYTFGSGTRLTVV.